The next 22 T cell receptor beta chains were all read from a single sample in a study of cytomegalovirus exposure and HLA in healthy donors (dated by TCRdb to about 2017). Library creation used the immunoSEQ multiplex PCR assay. Held by TCRdb, this immuneACCESS table contains in-frame sequences only and omits some clones. Under half of the omission traces to an unresolved V gene where checked; the cause of the rest is unknown. In this sample the table shows tens of thousands of clones, approximately 90% of which occur a single time. The leading ten clones occupy 3% to 4.5% of the sample. The specimen was PBMCs. The receptors were gathered from a woman aged 18-29 years in good health and CMV-seropositive.

The rearrangement links TRBV7-2 to TRBJ2-7, with D perhaps matching TRBD1 (5 bases). The V gene's germline CDR1 is SGHTA and CDR2 FQGNSA. Deletions cut 2 bases from V and 5 bases from J, with 16 bases between. CDR3 length equals 15 residues. DNA for the CDR3: TGTGCCAGCAGCTTATTCGTAGGGGTTGGCGACGAGCAGTACTTC. This translates into CASSLFVGVGDEQYF.

The rearrangement uses TRBV19 and TRBJ2-5; unclear D gene. The end of the DNA aligns better with TRBJ2-7, so the J call may be wrong. This CDR3 comprises 14 residues. Germline V gives CDR1 LNHDA, CDR2 SQIVND (reference sequence). DNA of the CDR3: TGTGCCAGTAGTATTATCGGCGACTCCTACGAGCAGTACTTC. Amino acids: CASSIIGDSYEQYF.

This CDR3 is CASSTGTSGSSDTQYF. CDR3 coding DNA: TGTGCCAGCAGCACCGGGACTAGCGGGAGTTCAGATACGCAGTATTTT. The chain recombines TRBV5-8 with TRBJ2-3; 14 nucleotides align to TRBD2. The CDR3 contains 16 residues. V dropped 4 bases and J dropped 4; count of bases not matched to a gene: 5. The V gene's germline CDR1 is SGHTS and CDR2 YDEGEE.

The chain recombines TRBV2 with TRBJ2-7, with 8 bases lining up with TRBD2. CDR1 SNHLY and CDR2 FYNNEI come from the germline V gene. The CDR3 is 14 amino acids. Trimming cost V 2 bases and J 4 bases; bases outside gene matches: 4. CDR3 DNA sequence: TGTGCCAGCAGTGAAAGCGGGAGTCGGTACGAGCAGTACTTC. Encoded protein: CASSESGSRYEQYF. Complete variable domain (other parts from reference TRBV2 and TRBJ2-7): EPEVTQTPSHQVTQMGQEVILRCVPISNHLYFYWYRQILGQKVEFLVSFYNNEISEKSEIFDDQFSVERPDGSNFTLKIRSTKLEDSAMYFCASSESGSRYEQYFGPGTRLTVT.

The chain links TRBV11-2 to TRBJ2-5, with 9 bases lining up with TRBD2. Germline V CDR1 and CDR2: SGHAT, FQNNGV. The CDR3 is 14 amino acids. Trimming at V came to 5 bases and at J to 7 bases, leaving 8 bases not matched to a gene. The CDR3 sequence: CASSPSGRRVTQYF. The CDR3 DNA is TGTGCCAGCAGCCCGAGCGGGAGGCGGGTGACCCAGTACTTC.

The chain joins TRBV10-3 to TRBJ1-1, with D possibly TRBD1 on 6 matching bases. Germline CDR1 is ENHRY and CDR2 is SYGVKD. Trimming left V 3 bases short and J 3 bases short, with 11 bases between. This CDR3 is 14 amino acids long. The CDR3 sequence is CAISERGRDTEAFF. CDR3 bases: TGTGCCATCAGTGAAAGGGGGAGGGACACTGAAGCTTTCTTT.

This sequence joins TRBV19 and TRBJ2-3; TRBD2 matches 11 bases. This CDR3 contains 14 residues. Germline V gives CDR1 LNHDA, CDR2 SQIVND (reference sequence). With 3 bases clipped from V and 5 bases from J, the junction kept 1 base outside the gene matches. The chain's CDR3 is CASSISGRVDTQYF. DNA of the CDR3: TGTGCCAGTAGTATTAGCGGGAGGGTAGATACGCAGTATTTT. The complete variable domain, with remaining parts taken from reference TRBV19 and TRBJ2-3, reads DGGITQSPKYLFRKEGQNVTLSCEQNLNHDAMYWYRQDPGQGLRLIYYSQIVNDFQKGDIAEGYSVSREKKESFPLTVTSAQKNPTAFYLCASSISGRVDTQYFGPGTRLTVL.

The V call is TRBV4-2, the J call TRBJ2-1, with 9 bases identical to TRBD1. The CDR3 has 16 amino acids. Germline CDR1 and CDR2: LGHNA and YNFKEQ. The trim removed 0 bases at V and 7 bases at J, leaving 7 bases unmatched. This chain's CDR3 is CASSQDPGTGTNEQFF. The CDR3 coding sequence is TGTGCCAGCAGCCAAGATCCCGGGACAGGGACAAATGAGCAGTTCTTC.

The gene calls are TRBV6-5 and TRBJ2-7; a possible D gene is TRBD2 (5 bases). Germline V gene sequence: CDR1 MNHEY, CDR2 SVGAGI. V was trimmed by 2 bases and J by 9 bases, leaving 14 bases between them. The CDR3 contains 13 residues. The CDR3 DNA reads as TGTGCCAGCAGTTACGGTGAGGGTGTAAGGCAGTACTTC. It codes for CASSYGEGVRQYF.

V and J are TRBV6-5 and TRBJ2-7, with 12 bases that match TRBD2. The CDR3 extends over 14 amino acids. CDR1 is MNHEY, CDR2 SVGAGI, per germline. Losses at the gene ends were 7 bases for V and 3 bases for J; bases not matched to a gene: 4. This CDR3 reads CASTPTSGSYEQYF. The CDR3 DNA reads as TGTGCCAGCACCCCGACTAGCGGGAGCTACGAGCAGTACTTC.

This chain links TRBV7-6 with TRBJ2-1; 14 positions match TRBD2. Germline CDR1 and CDR2: SGHVS and FNYEAQ. The CDR3 has 16 amino acids. The V gene end was trimmed by 4 bases and the J gene end by 8 bases; junction bases not matched to a gene: 7. The CDR3 bases are TGTGCCAGCAGCTCAGGGACTAGCGGGAGAGAGGATGAGCAGTTCTTC. It translates to CASSSGTSGREDEQFF.

The chain couples TRBV15 to TRBJ1-3, with a possible D match to TRBD1 (6 bases). V was cut by 6 bases and J by 4 bases, with 10 bases left in between. There are 13 residues in the CDR3. Germline CDR1 LNHNV, CDR2 YYDKDF (reference sequence). CDR3 sequence (DNA): TGTGCCACCAGGTTCAGGGGCGGAAACACCATATATTTT. It encodes CATRFRGGNTIYF. The variable domain in full, with the rest retrieved from reference TRBV15 and TRBJ1-3, is DAMVIQNPRYQVTQFGKPVTLSCSQTLNHNVMYWYQQKSSQAPKLLFHYYDKDFNNEADTPDNFQSRRPNTSFCFLDIRSPGLGDTAMYLCATRFRGGNTIYFGEGSWLTVV.

Here the CDR3 DNA reads TGTGCCAGTAGTATAAGGGGCCCCGAGCGGAACACTGAAGCTTTCTTT. It translates to CASSIRGPERNTEAFF. This sequence joins TRBV19 and TRBJ1-1; tentative D call: TRBD1 (5 bases). Germline CDR1 LNHDA, CDR2 SQIVND (reference sequence). The CDR3 consists of 16 residues. Deletions cut 2 bases from V and 1 base from J, with 14 bases between.

This clone showed up just a few times. The chain recombines TRBV6-6 with TRBJ2-7; D may be TRBD2 (5 bases). CDR1 is MNHNY and CDR2 is SVGAGI in the germline V gene (reference sequence). The CDR3 is made up of 15 amino acids. Trimming stripped 8 bases from V and 0 bases from J, with 17 bases between. DNA of the CDR3: TGTGCCAGCTTTGGAGTGGAAGCGGTCTCCTACGAGCAGTACTTC. Encoded protein: CASFGVEAVSYEQYF.

This clone appeared once. This chain connects TRBV4-1 to TRBJ2-7, with 12 bases identical to TRBD2. Germline CDR1 MGHRA, CDR2 YSYEKL. The V segment lost 0 bases and the J segment 2 bases; nucleotides outside the gene matches: 14. The CDR3 totals 20 residues. The CDR3 DNA reads as TGCGCCAGCAGCCAAGAGTCATCCGGGACTAGCGGGCAAATCACCTACGAGCAGTACTTC. Protein sequence: CASSQESSGTSGQITYEQYF.

The V gene is TRBV2, the J gene TRBJ2-4; D is uncertain. Per the germline V gene, CDR1 is SNHLY and CDR2 is FYNNEI. The CDR3 spans 15 residues. V shed 3 bases and J shed 7 bases, with 16 bases lying between them. In DNA, the CDR3 is TGTGCCAGCAGTGACCCGGGTCCCAGAAGGAACATTCAGTACTTC. It is translated as CASSDPGPRRNIQYF.

The chain employs TRBV28 and TRBJ1-1; the match to TRBD1 covers 9 bases. Germline lookup yields CDR1 MDHEN and CDR2 SYDVKM. V was pared by 4 bases and J by 1 base, with 4 bases of the junction left unmatched. CDR3 length: 15 residues. CDR3: CASSSRDRENTEAFF. CDR3 DNA sequence: TGTGCCAGCAGTTCTCGGGACAGGGAGAACACTGAAGCTTTCTTT.

This clone has just a few counts. The CDR3 nucleotides are TGTGCCATCAGAGCCGGGACAGGCGACGAGCAGTACTTC. Its protein product is CAIRAGTGDEQYF. The chain couples TRBV10-3 to TRBJ2-7, with 8 bases fitting TRBD1. Trimming took 6 bases from V and 5 from J; bases not matched to a gene: 6. The length of the CDR3 is 13 residues. Germline V gene lookup returns CDR1 ENHRY and CDR2 SYGVKD.

This chain connects TRBV7-2 to TRBJ1-1, with D unresolved. This CDR3 contains 13 residues. CDR1 is SGHTA and CDR2 is FQGNSA in the germline V gene. V was pared by 6 bases and J by 5 bases, with 13 bases between. This CDR3 is CASSPPAGTEAFF. CDR3 sequence (DNA): TGTGCCAGCAGTCCTCCCGCGGGGACTGAAGCTTTCTTT.

The CDR3 DNA follows: TGTGCCAGCAGTTTACCCAGGACTAGCGGGAAACCTCAAGAGACCCAGTACTTC. Its translation: CASSLPRTSGKPQETQYF. The chain has TRBV28 and TRBJ2-5; 12 bases match TRBD2. With 2 bases clipped from V and 2 bases from J, the junction kept 9 bases outside the gene matches. CDR1 MDHEN and CDR2 SYDVKM come from the germline V gene. The CDR3 runs 18 residues.

The rearrangement joins TRBV10-3 to TRBJ2-7; D is perhaps TRBD1 (5 bases). The CDR3 contains 13 residues. The V and J ends lost 3 bases and 2 bases respectively, with 8 bases between them. Germline CDR1 ENHRY, CDR2 SYGVKD. This CDR3 reads CAISDGAPYEQYF. The CDR3 DNA sequence: TGTGCCATCAGTGATGGGGCCCCCTACGAGCAGTACTTC.

The chain couples TRBV4-2 to TRBJ1-1, with 8 positions matching TRBD1. CDR3 length: 14 amino acids. The ends lost 4 bases at V and 11 bases at J; junction bases unmatched: 12. CDR1 is LGHNA, CDR2 YNFKEQ, per germline. In DNA form, the CDR3 reads TGTGCCAGCAGCCCGCCGGACAGGGTCGAGGTGGCTTTCTTT. It yields the protein CASSPPDRVEVAFF.